This passage covers 2 T cell receptor beta chains from one sample sequenced in a study of cytomegalovirus exposure and HLA in healthy donors. A multiplex PCR was run with 60 Vbeta primers and 13 Jbeta primers. The protocol was immunoSEQ multiplex PCR, while the TCRdb copy is restricted to in-frame clones and leaves out a portion. The sample lists about 210,000 clones, approximately 77% occurring once. Material: PBMCs. The source of these receptors is a man in his forties in good health and CMV-seropositive.

The gene calls are TRBV19 and TRBJ1-5; maybe TRBD1 (5 bases). Germline V CDR1 and CDR2: LNHDA, SQIVND (reference sequence). The CDR3 has 17 amino acids. V was shortened by 6 bases and J by 0 bases, with 18 bases between the two germline ends. CDR3 loop: CASSPSWGGDSNQPQHF. CDR3 in DNA: TGTGCCAGTAGCCCCTCTTGGGGGGGGGATAGCAATCAGCCCCAGCATTTT.

The chain is built from TRBV29-1 and TRBJ2-7; possibly TRBD1 for D (5 bases). CDR3 length equals 13 residues. CDR1 and CDR2 from the germline V gene are SQVTM and ANQGSEA. V shed 3 bases and J shed 2 bases, with 11 bases lying between them. In DNA, the CDR3 is TGCAGCGTTGAGGATAAGGGGACCTACGAGCAGTACTTC. Protein sequence: CSVEDKGTYEQYF.